This T cell receptor beta chain was obtained from a study of T-cell memory formation after mild COVID-19. Points from the study as a whole: Specificity for SARS-CoV-2 was not confirmed among the second-wave clones peaking on day 37. Shrinking CD4+ clones resided mostly in CM and EM, and CD8+ ones in EMRA. Clones contracting across day 15 to 85 had a balanced CD4/CD8 profile; later expanding clones leaned CD4+.

Concerning this clonotype: Antigen unknown.

TCRdb called the 5' RACE reads again in MiXCR, with one record for every CDR3 protein. The table shows fewer than 300,000 distinct CDR3 sequences, with roughly 17% occurring only once. This clonotype originated in a man between 18 and 29 years old who had mild COVID-19 (a few samples of this study predate the infection). Cell type and time point are not known. Input material: PBMCs or a T cell subset sorted from them (not recorded which).

The CDR3 nucleotides read TGTGCCAGCAGCTTACGCGGGTTGGCCGGGGAGCTGTTTTTT. This codes for CASSLRGLAGELFF. The rearrangement links TRBV7-2 to TRBJ2-2; tentative D call: TRBD2 (5 bases). The V and J ends lost 2 bases and 6 bases respectively, with 10 bases between them. The CDR3 has 14 residues. Germline CDR1 SGHTA, CDR2 FQGNSA.